Listed here are 11 T cell receptor beta chains from one sample, sequenced in a study of control samples from healthy donors and cancer patients. Data came from immunoSEQ multiplex PCR; TCRdb stores just in-frame clones and leaves some out. The sample lists some 130,000 clones, about 92% occurring once. The sequenced sample was blood. The receptors originated from a woman between 45 and 65 years old in good health.

This sequence joins TRBV18 and TRBJ1-2, with D possibly being TRBD1 (5 bases). CDR3 size: 13 residues. V dropped 3 bases and J dropped 7 bases, with 12 bases sitting between them. Per the germline V gene, CDR1 is KGHSH and CDR2 is LQKENI. CDR3 sequence (DNA): TGTGCCAGCTCACCGGAGCAGGGAGGTGGCTACACCTTC. This sequence encodes CASSPEQGGGYTF.

This clone appeared a single time. The V call is TRBV4-1, the J call TRBJ2-1, with D perhaps TRBD2 (6 bases). The germline V gene encodes CDR1 MGHRA and CDR2 YSYEKL. V shed 4 bases and J shed 4 bases, with 14 bases lying between them. CDR3 size: 15 residues. CDR3 in amino acids: CASSPLSGLYNEQFF. The CDR3 bases are TGCGCCAGCAGCCCGCTCTCGGGACTTTACAATGAGCAGTTCTTC.

This rearrangement joins TRBV15 to TRBJ1-3, with D uncertain. This CDR3 is 15 amino acids long. CDR1 LNHNV and CDR2 YYDKDF come from the germline V gene (reference sequence). The V end was cut by 0 bases, the J end by 3 bases, with 9 bases between. DNA for the CDR3: TGTGCCACCAGCAGAGAGGGAACATTTGGAAACACCATATATTTT. It translates to CATSREGTFGNTIYF. The full variable domain, with the rest looked up from reference TRBV15 and TRBJ1-3, is DAMVIQNPRYQVTQFGKPVTLSCSQTLNHNVMYWYQQKSSQAPKLLFHYYDKDFNNEADTPDNFQSRRPNTSFCFLDIRSPGLGDTAMYLCATSREGTFGNTIYFGEGSWLTVV.

This clone has only one observation. V and J are TRBV6-1 and TRBJ1-4; tentative D call: TRBD1 (5 bases). The CDR3 is 13 residues long. With 1 base removed from V and 7 bases from J, the gap between germline ends came to 7 bases. In germline, CDR1 is MNHNS, CDR2 SASEGT. This CDR3 is CASSEVGPEKLFF. In nucleotides, the CDR3 is TGTGCCAGCAGTGAAGTGGGGCCTGAAAAACTGTTTTTT.

The V call is TRBV7-2, the J call TRBJ2-1; D gene ambiguous. Looked up from germline, CDR1 is SGHTA and CDR2 is FQGNSA. This CDR3 spans 13 amino acids. Trimming took 2 bases from V and 8 from J, leaving 10 bases between them. The CDR3 nucleotides read TGTGCCAGCAGCTTACTTCCAGCCCATGAGCAGTTCTTC. The encoded protein is CASSLLPAHEQFF.

The chain couples TRBV9 to TRBJ2-2; 9 nucleotides line up with TRBD1. Germline V gene lookup returns CDR1 SGDLS and CDR2 YYNGEE. The CDR3 is 17 residues long. Trimming took 2 bases from V and 0 from J; bases not matched to a gene: 5. CDR3 in amino acids: CASSVEGQGSNTGELFF. CDR3 coding DNA: TGTGCCAGCAGCGTGGAGGGACAGGGCTCGAACACCGGGGAGCTGTTTTTT. Full variable domain (remainder filled in from reference TRBV9 and TRBJ2-2): DSGVTQTPKHLITATGQRVTLRCSPRSGDLSVYWYQQSLDQGLQFLIQYYNGEERAKGNILERFSAQQFPDLHSELNLSSLELGDSALYFCASSVEGQGSNTGELFFGEGSRLTVL.

The chain recombines TRBV24-1 with TRBJ1-1; 7 bases line up with TRBD1. CDR1 KGHDR and CDR2 SFDVKD come from the germline V gene. Losses at the gene ends were 5 bases for V and 7 bases for J; bases not matched to a gene: 6. This CDR3 is built from 13 residues. CDR3 in amino acids: CATSGGQVNEAFF. CDR3 DNA: TGTGCCACCAGTGGTGGACAGGTCAATGAAGCTTTCTTT.

This clone has a handful of counts. The chain employs TRBV30 and TRBJ2-3; D is undetermined. This CDR3 is 11 amino acids long. The V gene lost 5 bases and the J gene lost 2 bases, with 5 bases spanning the gap. Germline-derived CDR1 and CDR2 are GTSNPN and SVGIG (reference sequence). CDR3 region: CAWGFTDTQYF. In nucleotides, the CDR3 is TGTGCCTGGGGATTCACAGATACGCAGTATTTT. Supplemented by reference TRBV30 and TRBJ2-3, the full variable domain reads SQTIHQWPATLVQPVGSPLSLECTVEGTSNPNLYWYRQAAGRGLQLLFYSVGIGQISSEVPQNLSASRPQDRQFILSSKKLLLSDSGFYLCAWGFTDTQYFGPGTRLTVL.

The rearrangement links TRBV5-1 to TRBJ2-2; 7 nucleotides line up with TRBD2. In germline, CDR1 is SGHRS, CDR2 YFSETQ. This CDR3 comprises 16 residues. V shed 6 bases, J shed 3 bases, and the junction held 11 bases outside the gene matches. The CDR3 region has the DNA TGCGCCAGCACCATAAAGGCGGGAGACCACACCGGGGAGCTGTTTTTT. Translated: CASTIKAGDHTGELFF.

The chain recombines TRBV18 with TRBJ1-1; the D is unclear. Germline CDR1 and CDR2: KGHSH and LQKENI. The CDR3 runs to 13 residues. V dropped 3 bases and J dropped 13 bases, with 18 bases sitting between them. CDR3 loop: CASSPYQDSIGFF. For the CDR3, the DNA is TGTGCCAGCTCACCGTACCAAGATTCTATTGGTTTCTTT.

The rearrangement uses TRBV15 and TRBJ2-6; 9 bases are shared with TRBD1. The V gene's germline CDR1 is LNHNV and CDR2 YYDKDF (reference sequence). J gave up 0 bases and V 5 bases, and 5 bases lay outside the gene matches. CDR3 length equals 17 residues. The CDR3 coding sequence is TGTGCCACCAGCCCCGGGACAGGGAACTCTGGGGCCAACGTCCTGACTTTC. This translates into CATSPGTGNSGANVLTF.